A selection of T cell receptor beta chains follows, all from one sample in a study of T cell responses to AZD1222 COVID-19 vaccine. Profiled with immunoSEQ multiplex PCR; TCRdb holds only in-frame clones, not every one. In the table there are 97,000 or so clones, about 88% of which are singletons. The sequences come from peripheral blood, collected on day 0 of AZD1222 vaccination. The receptors derive from an adult in good health. Each CDR3 is given with its conserved first and last residue. D genes are given only for firm matches. Only some rows state a clone size, as once, few, many or a class for expanded clones.

V gene: TRBV30
clone size: NA
J gene: TRBJ1-4
D gene: TRBD1
CDR3 protein: CAWSTGGGDEKLFF
CDR3 DNA: TGTGCCTGGAGTACGGGAGGGGGCGACGAAAAACTGTTTTTT

V gene: TRBV5-6
clone size: NA
J gene: TRBJ2-1
D gene: TRBD1
CDR3 protein: CASSDNRGSSYNEQFF
CDR3 DNA: TGTGCCAGCAGCGATAACAGGGGGAGCTCCTACAATGAGCAGTTCTTC

V gene: TRBV12-3/TRBV12-4
clone size: NA
J gene: TRBJ2-2
D gene: NA
CDR3 protein: CASRTGLTGELFF
CDR3 DNA: TGTGCCAGCAGAACAGGGCTCACCGGGGAGCTGTTTTTT

V gene: TRBV9
clone size: NA
J gene: TRBJ2-7
D gene: NA
CDR3 protein: CASSPEPVSSYEQYF
CDR3 DNA: TGTGCCAGCAGCCCAGAGCCAGTATCCTCCTACGAGCAGTACTTC

V gene: TRBV30
clone size: NA
J gene: TRBJ2-2
D gene: NA
CDR3 protein: CAWRFKRSRPTGELFF
CDR3 DNA: TGTGCCTGGAGGTTTAAGAGAAGTAGGCCCACCGGGGAGCTGTTTTTT

V gene: TRBV5-1
clone size: NA
J gene: TRBJ1-1
D gene: TRBD1
CDR3 protein: CASSLATGPTGGNTEAFF
CDR3 DNA: TGCGCCAGCAGCTTGGCCACGGGCCCGACAGGGGGGAACACTGAAGCTTTCTTT

V gene: TRBV7-9
clone size: NA
J gene: TRBJ1-3
D gene: NA
CDR3 protein: CASSLEAGTSGNTIYF
CDR3 DNA: TGTGCCAGCAGCTTAGAGGCGGGGACCTCTGGAAACACCATATATTTT

V gene: TRBV15
clone size: NA
J gene: TRBJ2-1
D gene: NA
CDR3 protein: CATSPKGAGLATSYNEQFF
CDR3 DNA: TGTGCCACCAGCCCAAAGGGGGCGGGATTGGCGACTTCCTACAATGAGCAGTTCTTC

V gene: TRBV7-3
clone size: NA
J gene: TRBJ1-3
D gene: NA
CDR3 protein: CASSLNSLAGNTIYF
CDR3 DNA: TGTGCCAGCAGCTTAAATTCACTGGCTGGAAACACCATATATTTT

V gene: TRBV29-1
clone size: NA
J gene: TRBJ2-1
D gene: TRBD2
CDR3 protein: CSVVGGAVNEQFF
CDR3 DNA: TGCAGCGTAGTCGGGGGGGCGGTTAATGAGCAGTTCTTC

V gene: TRBV28
clone size: NA
J gene: TRBJ1-5
D gene: NA
CDR3 protein: CASSLSKGLGSMVDQPQHF
CDR3 DNA: TGTGCCAGCAGTTTATCTAAGGGGCTAGGTTCAATGGTGGATCAGCCCCAGCATTTT

V gene: TRBV28
clone size: few
J gene: TRBJ1-2
D gene: NA
CDR3 protein: CASRAGLPNYGYTF
CDR3 DNA: TGTGCCAGCAGGGCCGGTCTGCCTAACTATGGCTACACCTTC

V gene: TRBV6-5
clone size: NA
J gene: TRBJ1-1
D gene: NA
CDR3 protein: CASGVYTEAFF
CDR3 DNA: TGTGCCAGCGGCGTGTACACTGAAGCTTTCTTT

V gene: TRBV7-2
clone size: NA
J gene: TRBJ1-5
D gene: NA
CDR3 protein: CASSPMGRGGSNQPQHF
CDR3 DNA: TGTGCCAGCAGCCCCATGGGGAGGGGTGGAAGCAATCAGCCCCAGCATTTT

V gene: TRBV10-3
clone size: NA
J gene: TRBJ2-7
D gene: NA
CDR3 protein: CAISESHSGSYEQYF
CDR3 DNA: TGTGCCATCAGTGAGTCCCACTCAGGGTCCTACGAGCAGTACTTC

V gene: TRBV6-5
clone size: NA
J gene: TRBJ1-4
D gene: NA
CDR3 protein: CASRDRRGYEKLFF
CDR3 DNA: TGTGCCAGCCGCGACAGGCGAGGTTATGAAAAACTGTTTTTT

V gene: TRBV7-9
clone size: NA
J gene: TRBJ2-7
D gene: NA
CDR3 protein: CASSYNQDSSYEQYF
CDR3 DNA: TGTGCCAGCAGCTATAATCAGGACAGCTCCTACGAGCAGTACTTC

V gene: TRBV19
clone size: NA
J gene: TRBJ1-2
D gene: NA
CDR3 protein: CASSITRTSHYGYTF
CDR3 DNA: TGTGCCAGTAGTATAACCAGGACATCTCACTATGGCTACACCTTC

V gene: TRBV2
clone size: NA
J gene: TRBJ1-6
D gene: TRBD1
CDR3 protein: CASGDSSYNSPLHF
CDR3 DNA: TGTGCCAGCGGGGACAGCTCCTATAATTCACCCCTCCACTTT

V gene: TRBV29-1
clone size: once
J gene: TRBJ2-7
D gene: NA
CDR3 protein: CSVFAGNSYEQYF
CDR3 DNA: TGCAGCGTTTTTGCAGGGAATTCCTACGAGCAGTACTTC

V gene: TRBV15
clone size: NA
J gene: TRBJ1-5
D gene: NA
CDR3 protein: CATSRFNQPQHF
CDR3 DNA: TGTGCCACCAGCAGATTCAATCAGCCCCAGCATTTT

V gene: TRBV5-1
clone size: NA
J gene: TRBJ2-1
D gene: NA
CDR3 protein: CASSLAGDYNEQFF
CDR3 DNA: TGCGCCAGCAGCTTGGCCGGGGACTACAATGAGCAGTTCTTC

V gene: TRBV7-9
clone size: NA
J gene: TRBJ1-4
D gene: NA
CDR3 protein: CASSPSRPNEKLFF
CDR3 DNA: TGTGCCAGCAGCCCGAGCAGACCTAATGAAAAACTGTTTTTT

V gene: TRBV4-1
clone size: once
J gene: TRBJ1-1
D gene: TRBD1
CDR3 protein: CASSPRAGGNTEAFF
CDR3 DNA: TGCGCCAGCAGCCCCCGGGCAGGGGGGAACACTGAAGCTTTCTTT

V gene: TRBV29-1
clone size: NA
J gene: TRBJ2-3
D gene: NA
CDR3 protein: CSTRGGSTDTQYF
CDR3 DNA: TGCAGCACCAGGGGCGGAAGCACAGATACGCAGTATTTT

V gene: TRBV28
clone size: once
J gene: TRBJ2-7
D gene: NA
CDR3 protein: CASSNPVTYEQYF
CDR3 DNA: TGTGCCAGCAGTAACCCCGTCACCTACGAGCAGTACTTC

V gene: TRBV29-1
clone size: NA
J gene: TRBJ1-1
D gene: NA
CDR3 protein: CSVSGGTNTEAFF
CDR3 DNA: TGCAGCGTTTCGGGGGGAACGAACACTGAAGCTTTCTTT

V gene: TRBV7-3
clone size: few
J gene: TRBJ2-2
D gene: TRBD2
CDR3 protein: CASSLRPGLAGTGELFF
CDR3 DNA: TGTGCCAGCAGCTTACGTCCGGGACTAGCGGGAACCGGGGAGCTGTTTTTT

V gene: TRBV18
clone size: NA
J gene: TRBJ2-5
D gene: NA
CDR3 protein: CASSRSRSVQETQYF
CDR3 DNA: TGTGCCAGCTCACGCAGTAGGAGCGTGCAAGAGACCCAGTACTTC

V gene: TRBV7-2
clone size: few
J gene: TRBJ1-4
D gene: NA
CDR3 protein: CASSLGGTNEKLFF
CDR3 DNA: TGTGCCAGCAGCTTGGGTGGTACTAATGAAAAACTGTTTTTT